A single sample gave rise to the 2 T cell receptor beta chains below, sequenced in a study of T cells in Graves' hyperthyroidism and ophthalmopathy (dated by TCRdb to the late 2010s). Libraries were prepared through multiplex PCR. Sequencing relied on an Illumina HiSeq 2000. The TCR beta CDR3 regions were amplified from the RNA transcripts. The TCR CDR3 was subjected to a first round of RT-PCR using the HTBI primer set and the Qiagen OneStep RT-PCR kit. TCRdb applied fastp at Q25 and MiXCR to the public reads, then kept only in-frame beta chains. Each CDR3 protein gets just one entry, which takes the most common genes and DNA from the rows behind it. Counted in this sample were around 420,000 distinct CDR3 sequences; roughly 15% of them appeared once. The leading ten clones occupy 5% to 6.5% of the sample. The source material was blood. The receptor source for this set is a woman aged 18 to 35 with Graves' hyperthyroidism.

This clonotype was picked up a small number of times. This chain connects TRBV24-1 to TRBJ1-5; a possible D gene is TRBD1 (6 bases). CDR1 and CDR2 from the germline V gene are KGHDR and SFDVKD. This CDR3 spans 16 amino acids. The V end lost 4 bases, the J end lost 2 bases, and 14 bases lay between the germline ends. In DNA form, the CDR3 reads TGTGCCACCAGTGAATCGGGGGCGCATGGCAATCAGCCCCAGCATTTT. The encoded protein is CATSESGAHGNQPQHF.

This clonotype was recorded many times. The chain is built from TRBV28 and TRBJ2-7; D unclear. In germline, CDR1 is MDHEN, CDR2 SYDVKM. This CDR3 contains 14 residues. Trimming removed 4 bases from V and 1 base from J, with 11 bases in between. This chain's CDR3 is CASSYSDGSYEQYF. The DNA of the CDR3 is TGTGCCAGCAGTTACAGCGACGGATCCTACGAGCAGTACTTC. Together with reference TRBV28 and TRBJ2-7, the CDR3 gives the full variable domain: DVKVTQSSRYLVKRTGEKVFLECVQDMDHENMFWYRQDPGLGLRLIYFSYDVKMKEKGDIPEGYSVSREKKERFSLILESASTNQTSMYLCASSYSDGSYEQYFGPGTRLTVT.